This T cell receptor beta chain was found in a study of T cell responses to AZD1222 COVID-19 vaccine. Study outcomes and limitations: At baseline, seropositivity was found in only 6 or 7 AZD1222 recipients. A reported finding is that nearly half of spike-specific TCRs target unmutated variant regions. Two doses of AZD1222 preceded a rise in Spike-specific TCR breadth and depth.

Method: immunoSEQ multiplex PCR; TCRdb's copy keeps in-frame clones and lacks some. The data hold approximately 90,000 clones, with 85% to 90% observed a single time. Regarding this clone: Its antigen is not known.

V was shortened by 1 base and J by 7 bases, with 16 bases between the two germline ends. Germline V gene data show CDR1 as MNHEY and CDR2 as SMNVEV (reference sequence). The CDR3 contains 16 residues. The sample here was peripheral blood, taken on day 0 of AZD1222 vaccination. The gene calls are TRBV27 and TRBJ1-4; D may be TRBD1 (6 bases). The receptor was derived from an adult in good health. The CDR3 DNA follows: TGTGCCAGCAGTTTATTAGGTGGGGGGCAAGGTGAAAAACTGTTTTTT. This codes for CASSLLGGGQGEKLFF. The complete variable domain, with remaining parts taken from reference TRBV27 and TRBJ1-4, reads EAQVTQNPRYLITVTGKKLTVTCSQNMNHEYMSWYRQDPGLGLRQIYYSMNVEVTDKGDVPEGYKVSRKEKRNFPLILESPSPNQTSLYFCASSLLGGGQGEKLFFGSGTQLSVL.